Listed here are 7 T cell receptor beta chains from one sample, sequenced in a study of T cells in women clearing cervical HPV infection (dated by TCRdb to the late 2010s). Library construction relied on the immunoSEQ multiplex PCR assay. Not all clones reach the TCRdb copy of this immuneACCESS table, which keeps in-frame sequences only. Checked studies attribute under half of the gap to unresolved V genes and leave the rest unexplained. This sample's table contains approximately 12,000 clones. Clones ranked in the top ten supply roughly a quarter of the sample. Source material: blood buffy coat. These receptors came from a woman aged 18-69 years with a cervical HPV16 infection that either progressed to CIN3+ or cleared (not recorded which).

Turning to this clone: The CDR3 goes on 3 residues after the read ends, and that part is filled in from the germline J gene. This sequence joins TRBV7-3 and TRBJ2-1; 12 positions match TRBD2. CDR1 and CDR2 (germline): SGHTA, FQGTGA. This CDR3 contains 16 residues. The V gene end was trimmed by 5 bases and the J gene end by 5 bases; junction bases not matched to a gene: 7. The CDR3 DNA, read in part, is TGTGCCAGCAGCCCCCTAGCGGGGGGGCCTGACAATGAG. Translation gives CASSPLAGGPDNE. The whole CDR3 protein is CASSPLAGGPDNEQFF.

About this clone itself: Read coverage stops 3 residues before the CDR3 terminus; the germline J gene supplies the remainder. The chain couples TRBV20-1 to TRBJ2-3; 15 nucleotides line up with TRBD2. CDR1 is DFQATT, CDR2 SNEGSKA, per germline (reference sequence). The CDR3 length is 16 residues. J was trimmed by 4 bases and V by 3 bases; bases with no gene match: 5. Incomplete CDR3 DNA: TGCAGTGCTAGCCGGACTAGCGGGGGGGCCGCAGATACG. It specifies CSASRTSGGAADT. The full CDR3 reads CSASRTSGGAADTQYF.

The CDR3 bases that were read are TGTGCCAGCAGCGTAGGGAGCGAGCGAAGTATAGGAGAGACC. Translated, it gives CASSVGSERSIGET. The entire CDR3 protein is CASSVGSERSIGETQYF. The chain carries TRBV9 and TRBJ2-5, with no clear D. Read coverage stops 3 residues before the CDR3 terminus; the germline J gene supplies the remainder. V lost 0 bases, J lost 4 bases, and 19 bases lay in between. In germline, CDR1 is SGDLS, CDR2 YYNGEE. The CDR3 runs to 17 residues.

Note on this clone: The CDR3 end falls 3 residues outside the read, so it is completed with the germline J gene. The chain is built from TRBV28 and TRBJ1-4; 9 nucleotides line up with TRBD1. The trim removed 5 bases at V and 6 bases at J, leaving 4 bases unmatched. Germline assignment: CDR1 MDHEN and CDR2 SYDVKM. This CDR3 has 14 residues. CDR3 DNA, as far as it was read: TGTGCCAGCAGTACCGGACAGGGGTATGAAAAA. It encodes CASSTGQGYEK. The full CDR3 is CASSTGQGYEKLFF.

The CDR3 bases that were read are TGTGCCAGCAGGGCCCTTGAGAACACTGAA. Translated: CASRALENTE. The entire CDR3 sequence reads CASRALENTEAFF. The chain has TRBV7-7 and TRBJ1-1, with D uncertain. The sequenced fragment ends 3 residues before the CDR3 boundary, so the rest is inferred from the germline J gene. Per germline, CDR1 SSHAT and CDR2 FNYEAQ (reference sequence). With 6 bases removed from V and 1 base from J, the gap between germline ends came to 9 bases. The CDR3 contains 13 residues.

To note about this clone: The read stops 3 residues short of the end of the CDR3; the missing end is completed from the germline J gene. This specimen includes other DNA sequences encoding the same CDR3. The V call is TRBV20-1, the J call TRBJ1-2, with D tentatively TRBD1 (6 bases). Germline V gene data show CDR1 as DFQATT and CDR2 as SNEGSKA (reference sequence). The CDR3 is 12 residues long. The CDR3 here is CSARRQDAGYTF. Incomplete CDR3 DNA: TGCAGTGCTAGGAGACAGGACGCGGGC.

A note on this clone: Its ends do not fully match the called genes, so a read error is possible. With the read ending 3 residues before the CDR3 end, the germline J gene is used to fill in that end. V gene TRBV5-1 combines with J gene TRBJ2-5; TRBD1 is a possible D gene (5 bases). The CDR3 is 14 amino acids. Germline CDR1 SGHRS, CDR2 YFSETQ. CDR3 sequence: CSSRTGQLQETQYF. The DNA read from the CDR3 is TGCTCCAGCAGAACCGGACAATTACAAGAGACC.